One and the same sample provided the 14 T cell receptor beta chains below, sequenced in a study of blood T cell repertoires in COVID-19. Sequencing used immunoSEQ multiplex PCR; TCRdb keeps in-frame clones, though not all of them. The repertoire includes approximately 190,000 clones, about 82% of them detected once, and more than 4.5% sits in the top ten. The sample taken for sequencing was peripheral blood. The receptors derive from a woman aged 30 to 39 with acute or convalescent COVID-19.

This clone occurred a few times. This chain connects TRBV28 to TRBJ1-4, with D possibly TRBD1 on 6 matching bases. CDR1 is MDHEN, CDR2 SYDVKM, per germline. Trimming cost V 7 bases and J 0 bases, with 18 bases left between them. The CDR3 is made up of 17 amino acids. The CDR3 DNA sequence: TGTGCCAGCAAGAACACAGGGCATCTTACAACTAATGAAAAACTGTTTTTT. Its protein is CASKNTGHLTTNEKLFF.

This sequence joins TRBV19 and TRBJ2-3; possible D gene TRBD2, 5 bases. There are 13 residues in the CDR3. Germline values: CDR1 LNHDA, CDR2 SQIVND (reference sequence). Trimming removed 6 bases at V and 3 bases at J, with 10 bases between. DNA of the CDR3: TGTGCCAGTAGGAGGGCTTCGACAGATACGCAGTATTTT. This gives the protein CASRRASTDTQYF.

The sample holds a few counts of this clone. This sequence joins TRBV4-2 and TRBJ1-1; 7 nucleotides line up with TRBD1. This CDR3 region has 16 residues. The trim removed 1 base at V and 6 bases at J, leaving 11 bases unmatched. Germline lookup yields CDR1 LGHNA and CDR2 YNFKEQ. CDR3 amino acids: CASSQVDRAGTAEAFF. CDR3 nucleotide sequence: TGTGCCAGCAGCCAAGTTGACAGGGCAGGGACCGCTGAAGCTTTCTTT.

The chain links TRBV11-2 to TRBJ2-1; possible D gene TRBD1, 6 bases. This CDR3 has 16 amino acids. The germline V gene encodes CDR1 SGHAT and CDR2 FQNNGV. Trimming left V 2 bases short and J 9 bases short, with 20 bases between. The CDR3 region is CASSLILAGVLGEQFF. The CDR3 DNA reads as TGTGCCAGCAGCTTAATTCTGGCAGGGGTGTTGGGTGAGCAGTTCTTC.

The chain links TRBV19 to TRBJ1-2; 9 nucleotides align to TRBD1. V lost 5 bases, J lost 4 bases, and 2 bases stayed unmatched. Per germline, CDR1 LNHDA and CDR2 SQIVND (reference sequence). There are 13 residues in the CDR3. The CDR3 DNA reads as TGTGCCAGTAGTCCGGGACAGGGCTATGGCTACACCTTC. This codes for CASSPGQGYGYTF.

In nucleotides, the CDR3 is TGTGCCAGCAGGGGGGGGCCGAACACCGGGGAGCTGTTTTTT. Translation gives CASRGGPNTGELFF. The rearrangement joins TRBV11-3 to TRBJ2-2; D perhaps matches TRBD2 (7 bases). Deletions cut 6 bases from V and 0 bases from J, with 8 bases between. The CDR3 is made up of 14 amino acids. The germline V gene has CDR1 SGHNT and CDR2 YENEEA.

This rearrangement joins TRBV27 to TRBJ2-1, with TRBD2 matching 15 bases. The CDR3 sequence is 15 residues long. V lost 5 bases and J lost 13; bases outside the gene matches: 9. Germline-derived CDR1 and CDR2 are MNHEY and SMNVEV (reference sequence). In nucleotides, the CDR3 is TGTGCCAGCAGTCCCCCCCGGACTAGCGGGAGGGCCCAGTTCTTC. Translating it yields CASSPPRTSGRAQFF.

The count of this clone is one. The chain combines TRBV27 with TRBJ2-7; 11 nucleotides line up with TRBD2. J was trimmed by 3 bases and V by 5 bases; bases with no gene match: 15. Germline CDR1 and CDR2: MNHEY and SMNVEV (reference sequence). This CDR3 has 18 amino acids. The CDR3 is CASSRGALLAGGDYEQYF. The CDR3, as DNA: TGTGCCAGCAGTAGGGGGGCCCTTCTAGCGGGAGGCGACTACGAGCAGTACTTC.

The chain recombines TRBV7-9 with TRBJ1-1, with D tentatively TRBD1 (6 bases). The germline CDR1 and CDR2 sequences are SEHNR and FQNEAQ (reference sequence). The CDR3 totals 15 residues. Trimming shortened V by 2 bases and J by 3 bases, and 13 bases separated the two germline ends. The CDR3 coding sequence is TGTGCCAGCAGCTTACAGACAGGACTGTACACTGAAGCTTTCTTT. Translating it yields CASSLQTGLYTEAFF.

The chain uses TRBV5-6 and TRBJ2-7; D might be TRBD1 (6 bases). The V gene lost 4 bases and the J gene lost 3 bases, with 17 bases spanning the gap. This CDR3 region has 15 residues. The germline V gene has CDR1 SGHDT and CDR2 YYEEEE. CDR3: CASSPVDRTDYEQYF. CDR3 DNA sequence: TGTGCCAGCAGCCCGGTCGACAGGACTGACTACGAGCAGTACTTC.

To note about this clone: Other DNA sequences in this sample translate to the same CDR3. CDR3 DNA: TGTGCCAGTAGTATTCAGGATAGCAATCAGCCCCAGCATTTT. The encoded protein is CASSIQDSNQPQHF. The rearrangement joins TRBV19 to TRBJ1-5; D remains ambiguous. CDR1 LNHDA and CDR2 SQIVND come from the germline V gene (reference sequence). V was pared by 3 bases and J by 0 bases, with 6 bases between. This CDR3 has 14 residues.

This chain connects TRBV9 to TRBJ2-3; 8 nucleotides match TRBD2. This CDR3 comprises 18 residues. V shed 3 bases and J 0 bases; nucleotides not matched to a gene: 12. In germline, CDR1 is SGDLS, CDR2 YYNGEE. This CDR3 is CASSGRAGAGASTDTQYF. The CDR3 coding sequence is TGTGCCAGCAGCGGTCGAGCGGGAGCGGGTGCTAGCACAGATACGCAGTATTTT.

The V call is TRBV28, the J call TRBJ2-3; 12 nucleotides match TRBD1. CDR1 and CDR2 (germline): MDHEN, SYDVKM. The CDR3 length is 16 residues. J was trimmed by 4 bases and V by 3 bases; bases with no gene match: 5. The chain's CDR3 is CASSFLGTGGADTQYF. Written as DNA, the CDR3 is TGTGCCAGCAGTTTCCTAGGGACAGGGGGCGCAGATACGCAGTATTTT.

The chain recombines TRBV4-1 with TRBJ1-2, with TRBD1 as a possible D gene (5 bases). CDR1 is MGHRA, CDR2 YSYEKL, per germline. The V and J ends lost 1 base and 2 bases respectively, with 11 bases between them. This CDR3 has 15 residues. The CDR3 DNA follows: TGCGCCAGCAGCCAAGTGCCAGGGTCGAACTATGGCTACACCTTC. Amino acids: CASSQVPGSNYGYTF.